The clone carrying this T cell receptor beta chain was detected only a few times. As handled by the study authors: Nucleated cell counts were estimated from reference gene primer amplification. Sequencing used immunoSEQ multiplex PCR; TCRdb keeps in-frame clones, though not all of them. The DNA was the basis for D and trimming; V, J and clone size are from that table. The sample records more than 200,000 clones, approximately 80% being singletons. The record originates from a study of blood T cell repertoires in COVID-19. Across the study: Sites in the United States, Italy and Spain provided acute and convalescent COVID-19 samples. T cells, B-cell-depleted T cells, or PBMCs provided the cDNA or gDNA that served as material.

The germline gives CDR1 DFQATT, CDR2 SNEGSKA (reference sequence). The CDR3 totals 16 residues. With 6 bases clipped from V and 4 bases from J, the junction kept 15 bases outside the gene matches. This chain links TRBV20-1 with TRBJ2-1; 7 bases map to TRBD1. This receptor was taken from an older man with acute or convalescent COVID-19. The sample comprised peripheral blood. CDR3: CSASRGRGQSYNEQFF. The CDR3 nucleotides read TGCAGTGCAAGTAGGGGTCGGGGACAGTCATACAATGAGCAGTTCTTC.